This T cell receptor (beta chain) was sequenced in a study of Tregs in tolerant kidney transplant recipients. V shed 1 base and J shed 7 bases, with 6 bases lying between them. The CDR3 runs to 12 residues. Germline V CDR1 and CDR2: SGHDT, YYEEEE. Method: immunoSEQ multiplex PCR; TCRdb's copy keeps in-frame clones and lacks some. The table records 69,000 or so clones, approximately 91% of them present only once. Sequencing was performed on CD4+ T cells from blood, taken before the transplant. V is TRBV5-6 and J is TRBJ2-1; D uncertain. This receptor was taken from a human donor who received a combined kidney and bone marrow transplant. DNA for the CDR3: TGTGCCAGCAGCTTGATTTCGAATGAGCAGTTCTTC. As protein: CASSLISNEQFF. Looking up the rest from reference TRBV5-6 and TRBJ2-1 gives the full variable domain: DAGVTQSPTHLIKTRGQQVTLRCSPKSGHDTVSWYQQALGQGPQFIFQYYEEEERQRGNFPDRFSGHQFPNYSSELNVNALLLGDSALYLCASSLISNEQFFGPGTRLTVL.